The rows below give T cell receptor beta chains drawn from one sample of a study of PD-1 blockade in classical Hodgkin lymphoma. Generated by immunoSEQ multiplex PCR, the TCRdb table keeps only in-frame clones and is missing some. Among 45,000 to 55,000 clones listed, 65% to 80% were seen once. The sequencing used peripheral blood mononuclear cells (PBMCs), collected before the fourth cycle of nivolumab. The source is a human donor with classical Hodgkin lymphoma. CDR3s include the opening cysteine and the closing phenylalanine or tryptophan. The D gene is left open where the match is weak. Clone size, where shown, is once, few, many, or a class for clones that have expanded.

d_gene | abundance | j_gene | v_gene | CDR3aa | CDR3nt
NA | once | TRBJ1-5 | TRBV4-3 | CASSQGNNQPQHF | TGCGCCAGCAGCCAGGGAAACAATCAGCCCCAGCATTTT
NA | few | TRBJ1-2 | TRBV7-9 | CASSRGTFFEGYTF | TGTGCCAGCAGCCGTGGGACCTTTTTCGAGGGCTACACCTTC
TRBD2 | NA | TRBJ2-1 | TRBV9 | CASSVGAGASYNEQFF | TGTGCCAGCAGCGTAGGCGCGGGAGCGTCCTACAATGAGCAGTTCTTC
NA | NA | TRBJ2-5 | TRBV7-2 | CASSIDSRVTQYF | TGTGCCAGCAGCATCGATTCACGTGTCACCCAGTACTTC
NA | NA | TRBJ2-7 | TRBV23-1 | CASSPPWGRGYEQYF | TGCGCCAGCAGTCCGCCATGGGGGAGAGGCTACGAGCAGTACTTC
NA | NA | TRBJ2-5 | TRBV29-1 | CSVEIGETQYF | TGCAGCGTTGAAATTGGCGAGACCCAGTACTTC
TRBD1 | NA | TRBJ1-5 | TRBV7-2 | CASSLSQGMGQPQHF | TGTGCCAGCAGCCTCTCACAGGGGATGGGTCAGCCCCAGCATTTT
NA | NA | TRBJ1-1 | TRBV18 | CASSPTTTAFEAFF | TGTGCCAGCTCACCCACTACGACCGCTTTTGAAGCTTTCTTT
NA | NA | TRBJ2-1 | TRBV5-1 | CASSLQNSLHNEQFF | TGCGCCAGCAGCTTGCAGAACAGCCTCCACAATGAGCAGTTCTTC
TRBD2 | NA | TRBJ2-7 | TRBV2 | CASRGGTFTYYEQYF | TGTGCCAGCAGGGGGGGGACTTTTACTTACTACGAGCAGTACTTC
NA | NA | TRBJ1-1 | TRBV19 | CASSMIPANTEAFF | TGTGCCAGTAGTATGATTCCGGCGAACACTGAAGCTTTCTTT
NA | NA | TRBJ1-2 | TRBV28 | CASSFSLGGIDGYTF | TGTGCCAGCAGTTTTTCACTAGGGGGAATCGATGGCTACACCTTC
NA | NA | TRBJ1-2 | TRBV6-5 | CASSPSGGYTF | TGTGCCAGCAGCCCGTCGGGTGGCTACACCTTC
NA | NA | TRBJ1-2 | TRBV19 | CASHLSGSNYGYTF | TGTGCCAGCCACCTATCGGGCAGCAACTATGGCTACACCTTC
NA | once | TRBJ1-1 | TRBV27 | CASKGRQVGRRLDTEAFF | TGTGCCAGCAAAGGCCGTCAGGTAGGTCGACGATTGGACACTGAAGCTTTCTTT
NA | NA | TRBJ2-3 | TRBV23-1 | CASSQSSEAQVTQYF | TGCGCCAGCAGTCAATCGTCTGAGGCCCAGGTTACGCAGTATTTT
TRBD2 | NA | TRBJ2-2 | TRBV5-1 | CASSALAGDGGELFF | TGCGCCAGCAGCGCCTTAGCGGGAGACGGCGGGGAGCTGTTTTTT
TRBD1 | few | TRBJ1-4 | TRBV9 | CASSPRTGGEKLFF | TGTGCCAGCAGCCCCAGGACAGGAGGCGAAAAACTGTTTTTT
TRBD1 | NA | TRBJ2-1 | TRBV4-1 | CASSHTPLPQGADEQFF | TGCGCCAGCAGCCATACACCCCTCCCACAGGGGGCGGATGAGCAGTTCTTC
NA | few | TRBJ2-7 | TRBV6-5 | CASSSGWSSYEQYF | TGTGCCAGCAGTTCCGGCTGGAGCTCCTACGAGCAGTACTTC
NA | NA | TRBJ2-5 | TRBV5-1 | CASSVAGPETQYF | TGCGCCAGCAGCGTGGCAGGGCCCGAGACCCAGTACTTC
TRBD2 | NA | TRBJ2-3 | TRBV5-4 | CASRSGGAGTDTQYF | TGTGCCAGCAGAAGCGGGGGTGCGGGCACAGATACGCAGTATTTT
TRBD2 | NA | TRBJ2-7 | TRBV4-3 | CASSQELAGFYEQYF | TGCGCCAGCAGCCAAGAACTAGCGGGTTTCTACGAGCAGTACTTC
TRBD1 | once | TRBJ2-1 | TRBV5-8 | CASSSSSTGYGVDEQFF | TGTGCCAGCAGCTCGTCCTCGACAGGGTACGGGGTGGACGAGCAGTTCTTC
TRBD1 | NA | TRBJ2-2 | TRBV6-5 | CASSNHRGPGELFF | TGTGCCAGCAGTAACCACAGGGGACCCGGGGAGCTGTTTTTT
TRBD1 | NA | TRBJ1-3 | TRBV5-1 | CASSSGTGQNTIYF | TGCGCCAGCAGCAGCGGGACAGGGCAGAACACCATATATTTT
NA | NA | TRBJ2-1 | TRBV19 | CASSMTRMNNEQFF | TGTGCCAGTAGTATGACCCGGATGAACAATGAGCAGTTCTTC
NA | NA | TRBJ2-1 | TRBV6-1 | CASSEPTTSNEQFF | TGTGCCAGCAGTGAACCTACTACATCCAATGAGCAGTTCTTC
NA | NA | TRBJ1-4 | TRBV6-1 | CASSEAIRPNEKLFF | TGTGCCAGCAGTGAAGCCATCAGACCTAATGAAAAACTGTTTTTT
TRBD1 | NA | TRBJ1-2 | TRBV28 | CASTPRDRGNYGYTF | TGTGCCAGCACCCCCCGGGACAGGGGCAACTATGGCTACACCTTC
NA | NA | TRBJ2-7 | TRBV7-8 | CASSLAAFLGNEQYF | TGTGCCAGCAGCTTAGCCGCCTTCCTGGGGAACGAGCAGTACTTC
TRBD2 | NA | TRBJ2-7 | TRBV28 | CASSPGEGFEQYF | TGTGCCAGCAGTCCGGGGGAGGGCTTTGAGCAGTACTTC
NA | once | TRBJ2-1 | TRBV4-3 | CASSREWSYNEQFF | TGCGCCAGCAGCCGAGAGTGGTCCTACAATGAGCAGTTCTTC
TRBD1 | once | TRBJ1-6 | TRBV6-5 | CASSWGQGYRSPLHF | TGTGCCAGCAGTTGGGGACAGGGGTATCGTTCACCCCTCCACTTT
TRBD2 | NA | TRBJ2-1 | TRBV11-2 | CASTEREDPSNEQFF | TGTGCCAGCACAGAACGGGAGGACCCCTCCAATGAGCAGTTCTTC
NA | NA | TRBJ1-1 | TRBV6-1 | CASIRVTEAFF | TGTGCCAGCATTCGGGTCACTGAAGCTTTCTTT
NA | NA | TRBJ2-7 | TRBV30 | CAWISDYSPYEQYF | TGTGCCTGGATTAGCGACTATTCCCCCTACGAGCAGTACTTC
TRBD2 | NA | TRBJ2-5 | TRBV5-4 | CASSQGLAGETQYF | TGTGCCAGCAGCCAGGGACTAGCAGGGGAGACCCAGTACTTC
NA | NA | TRBJ2-7 | TRBV28 | CASSYYSYEQYF | TGTGCCAGCAGTTACTACTCCTACGAGCAGTACTTC
NA | NA | TRBJ1-2 | TRBV4-1 | CASSQPGQSHLKYGYTF | TGCGCCAGCAGCCAACCGGGCCAGTCCCACTTAAAGTATGGCTACACCTTC
NA | NA | TRBJ2-6 | TRBV4-1 | CASSQDRDSGANVLTF | TGCGCCAGCAGCCAAGATCGGGACTCTGGGGCCAACGTCCTGACTTTC
NA | NA | TRBJ2-1 | TRBV5-4 | CASSTGGRGEQFF | TGTGCCAGCAGCACCGGCGGACGGGGTGAGCAGTTCTTC
TRBD1 | NA | TRBJ1-3 | TRBV28 | CASSEINRGRANTIYF | TGTGCCAGCAGTGAGATCAACAGGGGTAGGGCGAACACCATATATTTT
NA | NA | TRBJ2-2 | TRBV27 | CASSLEGAEGNTGELFF | TGTGCCAGCAGTTTGGAGGGAGCAGAGGGGAACACCGGGGAGCTGTTTTTT
NA | NA | TRBJ2-1 | TRBV11-3 | CASRRDQSNNEQFF | TGTGCCAGCAGGCGGGACCAATCCAACAATGAGCAGTTCTTC
NA | NA | TRBJ2-3 | TRBV6-6 | CAGRSTDTQYF | TGTGCCGGCCGTAGCACAGATACGCAGTATTTT
NA | NA | TRBJ1-2 | TRBV7-3 | CASSLTGEGYYGYTF | TGTGCCAGCAGCTTAACGGGGGAGGGGTACTATGGCTACACCTTC
NA | NA | TRBJ2-7 | TRBV10-2 | CASSQDRFRDEQYF | TGCGCCAGCAGTCAAGACAGGTTTCGGGACGAGCAGTACTTC
NA | NA | TRBJ2-5 | TRBV7-2 | CASSLRQGSETQYF | TGTGCCAGCAGCTTAAGGCAGGGTTCGGAGACCCAGTACTTC
NA | NA | TRBJ1-2 | TRBV20-1 | CSANPNYGYTF | TGCAGTGCTAATCCTAACTATGGCTACACCTTC
TRBD2 | NA | TRBJ2-7 | TRBV27 | CASSLSREDRGEQYF | TGTGCCAGCAGTTTATCGCGGGAGGACCGCGGGGAGCAGTACTTC
NA | once | TRBJ2-2 | TRBV5-6 | CASTIPTGELFF | TGTGCCAGCACTATTCCCACCGGGGAGCTGTTTTTT
NA | few | TRBJ1-4 | TRBV7-9 | CASSFQGEKLFF | TGTGCCAGCAGCTTCCAGGGAGAAAAACTGTTTTTT
NA | few | TRBJ1-1 | TRBV28 | CASSRTAIEAFF | TGTGCCAGCAGTAGGACAGCCATTGAAGCTTTCTTT
TRBD1 | NA | TRBJ2-4 | TRBV7-9 | CASSPMGQFIAKNIQYF | TGTGCCAGCAGCCCCATGGGACAGTTTATAGCCAAAAACATTCAGTACTTC
TRBD1 | NA | TRBJ2-7 | TRBV5-1 | CASSLRQGAEEQYF | TGCGCCAGCAGCTTGCGACAGGGGGCGGAAGAGCAGTACTTC